These 16 T cell receptor beta chains were sequenced from one sample in a study of cytomegalovirus exposure and HLA in healthy donors. 13 Jbeta primers and 60 Vbeta primers were used for the PCR. Produced via immunoSEQ multiplex PCR; TCRdb's table is partial and in-frame only. The sample has under 90,000 clones; about 80% are singletons. Sequenced input: PBMCs. These receptors came from a man aged 45 to 65 in good health and CMV-seropositive.

The gene calls are TRBV10-1 and TRBJ2-1, with a possible D match to TRBD2 (7 bases). Trimming shortened V by 5 bases and J by 8 bases, and 13 bases separated the two germline ends. The CDR3 loop spans 13 amino acids. Per the germline V gene, CDR1 is WNHNN and CDR2 is SYGVQD (reference sequence). CDR3 residues: CASSNRGGDEQFF. CDR3 in DNA: TGCGCCAGCAGTAATAGGGGGGGAGATGAGCAGTTCTTC.

CDR3 nucleotides: TGTGCCAGCAGTGAAGCGAGCGGGAGGGCCTGGGATACGCAGTATTTT. Amino acid sequence: CASSEASGRAWDTQYF. This sequence joins TRBV6-1 and TRBJ2-3; 10 bases line up with TRBD2. With V trimmed by 0 bases and J by 6 bases, 6 bases remained unmatched. Per the germline V gene, CDR1 is MNHNS and CDR2 is SASEGT. The CDR3 spans 16 residues.

The chain links TRBV5-4 to TRBJ2-7, with 14 bases lining up with TRBD2. The ends lost 4 bases at V and 6 bases at J; junction bases unmatched: 9. From germline, CDR1 is SGHNT and CDR2 YYREEE (reference sequence). The CDR3 length is 16 residues. The CDR3 DNA is TGTGCCAGCAGCGCAGAGGGACTAGCGGGAGTACGCGAGCAGTACTTC. Residues: CASSAEGLAGVREQYF.

V is TRBV9 and J is TRBJ2-3, with 10 positions matching TRBD2. The CDR3 spans 16 residues. Germline-derived CDR1 and CDR2 are SGDLS and YYNGEE. The trim removed 0 bases at V and 4 bases at J, leaving 5 bases unmatched. CDR3 protein: CASSVGPSGSSDTQYF. The CDR3 nucleotides are TGTGCCAGCAGCGTAGGTCCTAGCGGGAGTTCAGATACGCAGTATTTT. Full variable domain (outside the CDR3, taken from reference TRBV9 and TRBJ2-3): DSGVTQTPKHLITATGQRVTLRCSPRSGDLSVYWYQQSLDQGLQFLIQYYNGEERAKGNILERFSAQQFPDLHSELNLSSLELGDSALYFCASSVGPSGSSDTQYFGPGTRLTVL.

The chain is built from TRBV11-3 and TRBJ2-7; D might be TRBD1 (6 bases). The CDR3 consists of 15 residues. Trimming cost V 5 bases and J 8 bases, with 22 bases left between them. Looked up from germline, CDR1 is SGHNT and CDR2 is YENEEA. CDR3 bases: TGTGCCAGCAGCGTCGATCGGGACAACATGGCCAAGCAGTACTTC. Its translation is CASSVDRDNMAKQYF.

V usage is TRBV5-1 and J usage is TRBJ1-1; TRBD1 matches 9 bases. V was pared by 0 bases and J by 8 bases, with 8 bases of the junction left unmatched. The CDR3 is made up of 15 amino acids. The germline gives CDR1 SGHRS, CDR2 YFSETQ. The CDR3 reads CASSLGEDRGREAFF. The CDR3 DNA follows: TGCGCCAGCAGCTTGGGAGAGGACAGGGGACGGGAAGCTTTCTTT.

The gene calls are TRBV4-1 and TRBJ2-3; 10 bases agree with TRBD2. V gave up 0 bases and J gave up 4 bases; unmatched junction bases: 13. Germline CDR1 MGHRA, CDR2 YSYEKL. The CDR3 runs 19 residues. CDR3 DNA sequence: TGCGCCAGCAGCCAAGATACCCGTGGGGCTAGCGGGGGTGCAGATACGCAGTATTTT. The encoded protein is CASSQDTRGASGGADTQYF.

The rearrangement links TRBV15 to TRBJ2-7; weak D call: TRBD1 (6 bases). This CDR3 region has 15 residues. Trimming shortened V by 0 bases and J by 1 base, and 10 bases separated the two germline ends. Germline V gene data show CDR1 as LNHNV and CDR2 as YYDKDF (reference sequence). The CDR3 region is CATSRDPQGSYEQYF. The CDR3, as DNA: TGTGCCACCAGCAGAGATCCACAGGGATCCTACGAGCAGTACTTC.

The chain joins TRBV20-1 to TRBJ1-1; D gene ambiguous. The germline V and J ends were trimmed by 4 bases and 8 bases, with 5 bases remaining between them. CDR1 is DFQATT, CDR2 SNEGSKA, per germline (reference sequence). This CDR3 is built from 9 residues. CDR3 sequence reads: CSATSEAFF. CDR3 nucleotides: TGCAGTGCTACTTCCGAAGCTTTCTTT.

This clone has only a few counts. The chain recombines TRBV6-1 with TRBJ1-1; D possibly corresponds to TRBD1 (5 bases). Germline CDR1 and CDR2: MNHNS and SASEGT. CDR3 length equals 12 residues. V was cut by 2 bases and J by 4 bases, with 5 bases left in between. The CDR3 is CASSERGTEAFF. As DNA, the CDR3 is TGTGCCAGCAGTGAAAGGGGCACTGAAGCTTTCTTT.

V and J are TRBV5-1 and TRBJ1-1, with 9 bases lining up with TRBD1. Germline V gene lookup returns CDR1 SGHRS and CDR2 YFSETQ. J lost 5 bases, V lost 4 bases, and 18 bases had no gene match. The CDR3 spans 18 residues. CDR3 sequence: CASSPVPPGQGRETEAFF. CDR3 in DNA: TGCGCCAGCAGCCCAGTCCCCCCGGGACAGGGTCGGGAGACTGAAGCTTTCTTT.

Notes on this clone: The junction departs from germline at one end; a sequencing error may be responsible. The chain has TRBV7-9 and TRBJ2-5; no reliable D call. Per the germline V gene, CDR1 is SEHNR and CDR2 is FQNEAQ (reference sequence). This CDR3 has 14 amino acids. For the CDR3, the DNA is TGTTCCAGCAGCTTATTGGTCGAGCAAGAGACCCAGTACTTC. Protein sequence: CSSSLLVEQETQYF.

The rearrangement joins TRBV10-3 to TRBJ2-7; 9 bases align to TRBD1. Trimming removed 4 bases from V and 7 bases from J; junction bases left unmatched: 8. Germline V gene sequence: CDR1 ENHRY, CDR2 SYGVKD. The CDR3 runs 14 residues. The CDR3 region has the DNA TGTGCCATCAGTGGGCAACAGGGGGCACGGGAGCAGTACTTC. Translated: CAISGQQGAREQYF.

J is TRBJ1-1 and V is TRBV13; D might be TRBD1 (5 bases). The CDR3 totals 15 residues. Between the trimmed V and J ends, which lost 3 bases and 0 bases, there was a span of 11 bases. Germline-derived CDR1 and CDR2 are PRHDT and FYEKMQ (reference sequence). CDR3 in amino acids: CASSFSGKVNTEAFF. In nucleotides, the CDR3 is TGTGCCAGCAGCTTTTCAGGGAAGGTGAACACTGAAGCTTTCTTT.

V and J are TRBV7-2 and TRBJ2-3, with 10 positions matching TRBD2. Germline V lookup: CDR1 SGHTA, CDR2 FQGNSA. J was trimmed by 0 bases and V by 4 bases; bases with no gene match: 7. The CDR3 runs to 17 residues. The CDR3: CASSSAGTSVSTDTQYF. The CDR3 bases are TGTGCCAGCAGCTCCGCCGGGACTAGCGTGAGCACAGATACGCAGTATTTT.

The sample holds one count of this clone. J is TRBJ2-3 and V is TRBV7-9, with a weak D call TRBD2 (6 bases). Per the germline V gene, CDR1 is SEHNR and CDR2 is FQNEAQ (reference sequence). The CDR3 is 16 amino acids. V was pared by 4 bases and J by 6 bases, with 20 bases between. The CDR3 spells CASSSPTGVLLDTQYF. DNA of the CDR3: TGTGCCAGCAGCTCGCCGACGGGAGTCCTTTTGGATACGCAGTATTTT.